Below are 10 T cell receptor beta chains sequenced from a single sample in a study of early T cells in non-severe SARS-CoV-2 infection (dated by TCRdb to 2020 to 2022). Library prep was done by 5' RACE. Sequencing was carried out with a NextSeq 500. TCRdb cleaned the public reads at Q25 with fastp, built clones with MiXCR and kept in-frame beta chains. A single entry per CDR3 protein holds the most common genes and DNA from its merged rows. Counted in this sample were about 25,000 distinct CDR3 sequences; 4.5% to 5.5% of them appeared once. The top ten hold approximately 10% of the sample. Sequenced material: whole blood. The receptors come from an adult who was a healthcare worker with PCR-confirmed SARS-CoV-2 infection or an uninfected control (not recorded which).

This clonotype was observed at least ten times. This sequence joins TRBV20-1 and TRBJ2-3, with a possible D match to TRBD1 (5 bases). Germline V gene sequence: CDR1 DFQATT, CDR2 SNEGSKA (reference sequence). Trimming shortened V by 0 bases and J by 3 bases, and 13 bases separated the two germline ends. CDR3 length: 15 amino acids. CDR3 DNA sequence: TGCAGTGCTAGAGATCCGGCAGGGTCGACAGATACGCAGTATTTT. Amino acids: CSARDPAGSTDTQYF.

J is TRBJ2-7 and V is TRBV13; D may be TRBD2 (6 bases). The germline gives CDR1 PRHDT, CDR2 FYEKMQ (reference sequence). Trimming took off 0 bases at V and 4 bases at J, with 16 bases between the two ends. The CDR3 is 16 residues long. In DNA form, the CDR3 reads TGTGCCAGCAGCTTAGGCCTGGCGGGACCCTTGTACGAGCAGTACTTC. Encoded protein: CASSLGLAGPLYEQYF.

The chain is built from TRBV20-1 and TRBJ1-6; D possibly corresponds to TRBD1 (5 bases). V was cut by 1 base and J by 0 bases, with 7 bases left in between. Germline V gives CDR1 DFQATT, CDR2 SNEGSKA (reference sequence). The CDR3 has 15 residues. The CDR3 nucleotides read TGCAGTGCTAGAGGGGGGGGCTCCTATAATTCACCCCTCCACTTT. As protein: CSARGGGSYNSPLHF.

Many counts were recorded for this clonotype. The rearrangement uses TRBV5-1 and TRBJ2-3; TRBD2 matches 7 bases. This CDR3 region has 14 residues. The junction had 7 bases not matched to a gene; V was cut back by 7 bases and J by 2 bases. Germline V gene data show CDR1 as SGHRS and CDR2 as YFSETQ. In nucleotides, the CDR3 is TGCGCCAGCTTCTCTAGCGGCTTCACAGATACGCAGTATTTT. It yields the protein CASFSSGFTDTQYF.

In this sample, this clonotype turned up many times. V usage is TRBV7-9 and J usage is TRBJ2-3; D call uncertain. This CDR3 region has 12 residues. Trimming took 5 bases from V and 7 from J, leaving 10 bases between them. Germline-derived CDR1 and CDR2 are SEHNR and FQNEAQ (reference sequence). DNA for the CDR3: TGTGCCAGCAGCAATGAAGCTTATACGCAGTATTTT. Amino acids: CASSNEAYTQYF. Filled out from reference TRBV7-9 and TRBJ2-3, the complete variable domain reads DTGVSQNPRHKITKRGQNVTFRCDPISEHNRLYWYRQTLGQGPEFLTYFQNEAQLEKSRLLSDRFSAERPKGSFSTLEIQRTEQGDSAMYLCASSNEAYTQYFGPGTRLTVL.

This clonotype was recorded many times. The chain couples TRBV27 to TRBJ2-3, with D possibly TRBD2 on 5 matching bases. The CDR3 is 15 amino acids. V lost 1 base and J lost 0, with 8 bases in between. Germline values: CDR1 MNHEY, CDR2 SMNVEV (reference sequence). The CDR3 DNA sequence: TGTGCCAGCAGTTTATTTAGCGCGAGCACAGATACGCAGTATTTT. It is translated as CASSLFSASTDTQYF.

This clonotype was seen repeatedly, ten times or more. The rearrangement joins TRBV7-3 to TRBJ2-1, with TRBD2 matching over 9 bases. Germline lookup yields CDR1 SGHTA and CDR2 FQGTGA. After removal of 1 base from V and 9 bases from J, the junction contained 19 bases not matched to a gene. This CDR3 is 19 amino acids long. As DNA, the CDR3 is TGTGCCAGCAGCTTAATCGGTAGTGAGTCGGCGGGAGGGCCGATTGAGCAGTTCTTC. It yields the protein CASSLIGSESAGGPIEQFF.

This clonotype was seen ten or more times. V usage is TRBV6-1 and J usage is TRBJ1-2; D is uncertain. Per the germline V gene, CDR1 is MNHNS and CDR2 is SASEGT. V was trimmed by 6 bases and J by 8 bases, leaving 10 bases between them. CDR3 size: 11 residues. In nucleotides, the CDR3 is TGTGCCAGCAGGGAGTATACGGGCTACACCTTC. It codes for CASREYTGYTF.

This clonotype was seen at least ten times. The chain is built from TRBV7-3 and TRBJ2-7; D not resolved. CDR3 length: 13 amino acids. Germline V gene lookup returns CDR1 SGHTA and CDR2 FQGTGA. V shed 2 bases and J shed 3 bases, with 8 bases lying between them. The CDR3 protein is CASSLQGGYEQYF. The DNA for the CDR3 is TGTGCCAGCAGCTTACAAGGCGGCTACGAGCAGTACTTC.

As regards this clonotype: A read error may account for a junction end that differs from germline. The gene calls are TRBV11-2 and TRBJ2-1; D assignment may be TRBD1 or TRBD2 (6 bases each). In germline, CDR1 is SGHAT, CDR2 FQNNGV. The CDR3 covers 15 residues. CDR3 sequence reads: CVSSLSRGRPNEQFF. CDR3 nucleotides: TGTGTCAGCAGCTTATCCCGGGGGCGCCCCAATGAGCAGTTCTTC.